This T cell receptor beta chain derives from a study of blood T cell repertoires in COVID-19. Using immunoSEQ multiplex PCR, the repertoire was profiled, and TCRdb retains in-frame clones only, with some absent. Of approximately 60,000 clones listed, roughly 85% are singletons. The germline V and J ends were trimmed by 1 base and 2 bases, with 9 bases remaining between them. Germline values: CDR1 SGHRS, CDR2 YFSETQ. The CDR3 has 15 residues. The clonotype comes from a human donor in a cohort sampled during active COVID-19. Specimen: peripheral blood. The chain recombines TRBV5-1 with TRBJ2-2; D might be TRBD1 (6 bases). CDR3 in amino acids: CASSLTGTNTGELFF. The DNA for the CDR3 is TGCGCCAGCAGCTTGACAGGGACCAACACCGGGGAGCTGTTTTTT.